In its sample, the clone carrying this T cell receptor (beta chain) was seen a few times. Its antigen is still unknown. This sample is part of a study of identical twins. Study-level findings and limits: The conclusions drew on cross-sectional statistical analysis instead of tracking the same donors. Among monozygotic twins, out-of-frame TCR alpha sharing exceeded what models predicted.

Template switching added a universal primer site, and cDNA bore unique molecular identifiers. TCRdb re-derived calls from the 5' RACE reads in MiXCR, one entry per CDR3 protein. Among roughly 290,000 distinct CDR3 sequences listed, nearly 9.5% were seen once. The V segment lost 6 bases and the J segment 11 bases; nucleotides outside the gene matches: 10. Germline-derived CDR1 and CDR2 are SEHNR and FQNEAQ (reference sequence). This CDR3 region has 14 residues. The sample was also reused in another study, on yellow fever vaccine responses in identical twins.

Sequenced material: CD8+ T cells sorted from blood. The sequence was collected from a woman younger than 30 in good health. The chain is built from TRBV7-9 and TRBJ1-5, with 10 positions matching TRBD1. CDR3 nucleotides: TGTGCCAGCAGTTCCGGGACAGGGGTGGTGGCCCAGCATTTT. The encoded protein is CASSSGTGVVAQHF.